This TCR beta chain was retrieved from a study of PD-L1 blockade in urothelial cancer. Study-level background: Analysis of blood occurred 3 weeks (second dose) and 6 weeks after treatment start. Researchers found blood samples held a median of approximately 150,000 T cells.

This clone was seen a single time. The time point is: peripheral blood 6 weeks after treatment start. Patient sample counts ranged from 1 to 8, pretreatment and on-treatment. Synthetic spike-ins, TCR analog templates, were added into each PCR. TCRdb keeps only in-frame clones here, not all; method: immunoSEQ multiplex PCR. The sample includes about 50,000 clones, around 85% of them seen just once. Germline V CDR1 and CDR2: MGHRA, YSYEKL. The CDR3 covers 15 residues. V was pared by 0 bases and J by 8 bases, with 13 bases between. Sequencing was performed on PBMCs, taken around atezolizumab (anti-PD-L1) treatment. The V gene is TRBV4-1, the J gene TRBJ1-4; TRBD1 might be the D (5 bases). The source of this sequence is a man between 50 and 59 years old with urothelial cancer. The CDR3 loop reads CASSQDWPGREKLFF. Written as DNA, the CDR3 is TGCGCCAGCAGCCAAGATTGGCCAGGGCGGGAAAAACTGTTTTTT.